These 22 T cell receptor beta chains originate from one sample sequenced in a study of T cell responses to AZD1222 COVID-19 vaccine (dated by TCRdb to the early 2020s). The library was obtained by the immunoSEQ multiplex PCR assay. TCRdb provides this immuneACCESS table in a form limited to in-frame rearrangements. Some clones are lacking; in checked studies, under half of them reflect an unresolved V gene, and why the rest are absent is not known. In this sample the table shows about 110,000 clones, roughly 90% of which occur a single time. The ten largest clones take up 5.5% to 8% of the sample. This sample's time point label indicates: baseline before first vaccination. The source material was peripheral blood, sampled on day 0 of AZD1222 vaccination. The receptors were gathered from an adult in good health.

Only one count was recorded for this clone. The chain combines TRBV28 with TRBJ1-3; no reliable D call. Germline V lookup: CDR1 MDHEN, CDR2 SYDVKM. V lost 3 bases and J 9 bases, leaving 18 bases between the germline ends. CDR3 length: 15 residues. CDR3 protein: CASSFPGPPRGTIYF. CDR3 coding DNA: TGTGCCAGCAGTTTCCCGGGTCCCCCACGGGGCACCATATATTTT.

V is TRBV3-1 (or the pseudogene TRBV3-2) and J is TRBJ1-1; D uncertain. CDR3 length equals 11 residues. The V end lost 3 bases, the J end lost 4 bases, and 3 bases lay between the germline ends. In germline, CDR1 is LGHDT, CDR2 YNNKEL (reference sequence). The CDR3 loop is CASSQGTEAFF. The CDR3 nucleotides read TGTGCCAGCAGCCAGGGCACTGAAGCTTTCTTT.

The sample holds one count of this clone. The chain carries TRBV28 and TRBJ1-2; D ambiguous. The V gene's germline CDR1 is MDHEN and CDR2 SYDVKM. The V end was cut by 5 bases, the J end by 5 bases, with 15 bases between. The CDR3 sequence is 14 residues long. The CDR3 reads CASSTPSPPYGYTF. Here the CDR3 DNA reads TGTGCCAGCAGTACCCCCTCCCCTCCTTATGGCTACACCTTC.

V is TRBV2 and J is TRBJ2-1, with 8 nucleotides matching TRBD1. This CDR3 has 11 amino acids. Trimming cost V 6 bases and J 11 bases; bases outside gene matches: 3. In germline, CDR1 is SNHLY, CDR2 FYNNEI. The CDR3 DNA follows: TGTGCCAGCAGCGACAGGGGTAAGCAGTTCTTC. Protein product: CASSDRGKQFF.

This rearrangement joins TRBV30 to TRBJ2-2; D might be TRBD1 (6 bases). Germline lookup yields CDR1 GTSNPN and CDR2 SVGIG (reference sequence). The V end lost 7 bases, the J end lost 0 bases, and 12 bases lay between the germline ends. The CDR3 spans 14 residues. The CDR3 nucleotides are TGTGCCTTATACGGGACACCGAACACCGGGGAGCTGTTTTTT. It yields the protein CALYGTPNTGELFF. The full variable domain, rest sourced from reference TRBV30 and TRBJ2-2, is SQTIHQWPATLVQPVGSPLSLECTVEGTSNPNLYWYRQAAGRGLQLLFYSVGIGQISSEVPQNLSASRPQDRQFILSSKKLLLSDSGFYLCALYGTPNTGELFFGEGSRLTVL.

The chain uses TRBV21-1 and TRBJ1-2. TRBV21-1 is deemed a pseudogene. The CDR3 is 21 residues long. CDR3 protein: CASSKARGFSPRTNSFYGYTF. CDR3 DNA sequence: TGTGCCAGCAGCAAAGCGCGCGGGTTCTCCCCACGGACAAATTCCTTCTATGGCTACACCTTC.

The chain is built from TRBV7-9 and TRBJ1-1; no definite D call. Between the trimmed V and J ends, which lost 1 base and 0 bases, there was a span of 12 bases. This CDR3 comprises 16 residues. Germline assignment: CDR1 SEHNR and CDR2 FQNEAQ (reference sequence). The CDR3 loop reads CASSLEGGGMNTEAFF. The CDR3 region has the DNA TGTGCCAGCAGCTTAGAAGGTGGCGGCATGAACACTGAAGCTTTCTTT.

The chain has TRBV2 and TRBJ1-1; tentative D call: TRBD1 (5 bases). The germline V gene encodes CDR1 SNHLY and CDR2 FYNNEI. This CDR3 has 14 residues. V gave up 5 bases and J gave up 11 bases, with 21 bases separating them. The CDR3 loop is CASSLGWGGVGAFF. CDR3 nucleotide sequence: TGTGCCAGCAGTCTCGGTTGGGGGGGTGTGGGCGCTTTCTTT. Variable domain in full (rest from reference TRBV2 and TRBJ1-1): EPEVTQTPSHQVTQMGQEVILRCVPISNHLYFYWYRQILGQKVEFLVSFYNNEISEKSEIFDDQFSVERPDGSNFTLKIRSTKLEDSAMYFCASSLGWGGVGAFFGQGTRLTVV.

The V and J genes are TRBV6-2 or TRBV6-3 and TRBJ1-2; D is uncertain. CDR1 MNHEY and CDR2 SVGEGT come from the germline V gene. CDR3 size: 17 residues. The V end was cut by 1 base, the J end by 5 bases, with 20 bases between. The CDR3 loop is CASSYYDYAVFEYGYTF. CDR3 sequence (DNA): TGTGCCAGCAGTTACTATGATTATGCAGTTTTCGAATATGGCTACACCTTC.

The V gene is TRBV5-4, the J gene TRBJ2-1; the D is unclear. V dropped 0 bases and J dropped 5 bases, with 12 bases sitting between them. Germline loops: CDR1 SGHNT, CDR2 YYREEE (reference sequence). The CDR3 length is 15 residues. The CDR3 DNA follows: TGTGCCAGCAGCTTGGACCTATTTGACCACAATGAGCAGTTCTTC. This codes for CASSLDLFDHNEQFF.

The chain couples TRBV18 to TRBJ1-1, with 7 bases that match TRBD1. V shed 4 bases, J shed 4 bases, and the junction held 6 bases outside the gene matches. Germline V gene sequence: CDR1 KGHSH, CDR2 LQKENI. The CDR3 covers 14 residues. The CDR3 bases are TGTGCCAGCTCACAACAGGGGTCAGGCACTGAAGCTTTCTTT. It codes for CASSQQGSGTEAFF.

This chain connects TRBV5-5 to TRBJ2-7, with TRBD1 as a possible D gene (6 bases). This CDR3 spans 15 amino acids. V lost 0 bases, J lost 5 bases, and 15 bases lay in between. Looked up from germline, CDR1 is SGHKS and CDR2 is YYEKEE (reference sequence). CDR3 coding DNA: TGTGCCAGCAGCTTGGAAGGGACACTTCCCCACGAGCAGTACTTC. Translation: CASSLEGTLPHEQYF. Together with reference TRBV5-5 and TRBJ2-7, the CDR3 gives the full variable domain: DAGVTQSPTHLIKTRGQQVTLRCSPISGHKSVSWYQQVLGQGPQFIFQYYEKEERGRGNFPDRFSARQFPNYSSELNVNALLLGDSALYLCASSLEGTLPHEQYFGPGTRLTVT.

The chain couples TRBV5-1 to TRBJ2-7; 10 bases are shared with TRBD2. This CDR3 contains 16 residues. The germline V gene has CDR1 SGHRS and CDR2 YFSETQ. V lost 1 base and J lost 0; bases outside the gene matches: 4. CDR3 protein: CASSLTLAGGSYEQYF. The CDR3 DNA sequence: TGCGCCAGCAGCTTGACCTTAGCGGGAGGCTCCTACGAGCAGTACTTC.

The chain uses TRBV15 and TRBJ2-3; TRBD2 agrees at 10 bases. Germline CDR1 reads LNHNV; CDR2 reads YYDKDF (reference sequence). The J segment lost 5 bases and the V segment lost 1 base, leaving 15 bases of the junction unmatched. The CDR3 is 19 amino acids. This chain's CDR3 is CATSRVGAGGPGGGDTQYF. CDR3 bases: TGTGCCACCAGCAGAGTCGGAGCGGGAGGGCCAGGTGGAGGAGATACGCAGTATTTT.

This clone was seen only a few times. The V and J genes are TRBV24-1 and TRBJ1-3, with D possibly matching TRBD1 (6 bases). With 3 bases removed from V and 0 bases from J, the gap between germline ends came to 14 bases. This CDR3 has 17 residues. Germline V gene sequence: CDR1 KGHDR, CDR2 SFDVKD. The CDR3 here is CATSDPRDRPSGNTIYF. CDR3 bases: TGTGCCACCAGTGATCCACGCGACAGGCCCTCTGGAAACACCATATATTTT.

The genes are TRBV7-9 and TRBJ1-5; D not certain. The CDR3 is 13 amino acids. The V gene lost 1 base and the J gene lost 4 bases, with 5 bases spanning the gap. Germline CDR1 and CDR2: SEHNR and FQNEAQ (reference sequence). CDR3 loop: CASSLGENQPQHF. The CDR3 DNA follows: TGTGCCAGCAGCTTAGGGGAGAATCAGCCCCAGCATTTT.

Worth noting for this clone: Compared with germline, one end of the junction differs, possibly owing to a read error. The chain recombines TRBV7-7 with TRBJ1-5; 9 bases match TRBD1. Germline CDR1 is SSHAT and CDR2 is FNYEAQ (reference sequence). The length of the CDR3 is 13 residues. In DNA, the CDR3 is TGTGCTAGCAGCTTAGACAGGGGGCAGCCCCAGCATTTT. Translating gives CASSLDRGQPQHF.

The V gene is TRBV6-4, the J gene TRBJ2-1, with D possibly being TRBD1 (5 bases). Germline loops: CDR1 MRHNA, CDR2 SNTAGT. V lost 0 bases to trimming and J lost 1 base, with 10 bases between them. This CDR3 has 16 residues. In DNA, the CDR3 is TGTGCCAGCAGTGACTCGATAGGGGCTTCCTACAATGAGCAGTTCTTC. Its translation is CASSDSIGASYNEQFF.

A single count supports this clone. The rearrangement joins TRBV6-6 to TRBJ1-2; D possibly corresponds to TRBD1 (6 bases). Germline V gives CDR1 MNHNY, CDR2 SVGAGI (reference sequence). This CDR3 region has 13 residues. V lost 6 bases, J lost 2 bases, and 10 bases lay in between. DNA of the CDR3: TGTGCCAGCAGAGCGGACAGAAACTATGGCTACACCTTC. It is translated as CASRADRNYGYTF.

The gene calls are TRBV28 and TRBJ2-7, with D tentatively TRBD1 (6 bases). V was cut by 10 bases and J by 3 bases, with 13 bases left in between. The V gene's germline CDR1 is MDHEN and CDR2 SYDVKM. The CDR3 is 12 residues long. CDR3 residues: CATTGQNYEQYF. CDR3 in DNA: TGTGCCACCACCGGACAGAACTACGAGCAGTACTTC.

CDR3 amino acids: CASQGEGRETQYF. The CDR3 coding sequence is TGTGCCAGCCAGGGAGAGGGAAGGGAGACCCAGTACTTC. The J gene is TRBJ2-5, the V gene TRBV6-5; possibly TRBD1 or TRBD2 for D (5 bases each). Trimming removed 8 bases at V and 5 bases at J, with 15 bases between. This CDR3 region has 13 residues. Germline V gene sequence: CDR1 MNHEY, CDR2 SVGAGI.

V usage is TRBV28 and J usage is TRBJ1-2; weak D call: TRBD1 (6 bases). V dropped 4 bases and J dropped 7 bases, with 19 bases sitting between them. The CDR3 is made up of 15 amino acids. Germline loops: CDR1 MDHEN, CDR2 SYDVKM. CDR3 residues: CASSSIFTGNTGYTF. Written as DNA, the CDR3 is TGTGCCAGCAGTTCCATCTTTACAGGGAATACTGGCTACACCTTC.